This T cell receptor (beta chain) emerged from a study of blood T cell repertoires in COVID-19. Trimming took 2 bases from V and 0 from J, leaving 5 bases between them. The CDR3 has 13 amino acids. Germline V gene lookup returns CDR1 MDHEN and CDR2 SYDVKM. This clone was detected once. The authors' processing: Researchers report that nucleated cell counts were estimated from reference gene primer amplification. Profiling relied on immunoSEQ multiplex PCR, and the TCRdb table lists in-frame clones only, not all of them. V and J calls and clone size are copied from that table; D and trimming were computed from the DNA. The sample lists approximately 300,000 clones, almost 90% occurring once.

This receptor was identified in a woman in her thirties with COVID-19, enrolled during active disease. Material: peripheral blood. The chain employs TRBV28 and TRBJ2-7; D is unresolved. The CDR3 loop is CASSLGRSYEQYF. CDR3 nucleotide sequence: TGTGCCAGCAGTTTAGGCCGCTCCTACGAGCAGTACTTC.